One T cell receptor beta chain is described in this entry. What it binds is unknown. These data are taken from a study of CD8+CD57+ T cells in acquired aplastic anemia. Background on the study: In CD4+ cells, healthy donors produced an average of roughly 11 million reads.

Whole-study findings and limits: Simpson's diversity of CD8+ cells was not significantly different in patients compared with controls.

V shed 4 bases and J 8 bases; nucleotides not matched to a gene: 11. The CDR3 has 15 residues. Germline assignment: CDR1 SQVTM and CDR2 ANQGSEA. Genomic DNA served as template for TCR beta VDJ and CDR3 profiling. TCRdb passed the reads through MiXCR, listing each CDR3 protein once. This table holds 90,000 to 120,000 distinct CDR3 sequences, roughly 50% found once. The receptor was derived from a human donor in good health, serving as a control. Specimen: sorted CD4+, CD8+, or CD8+CD57+ T cells (not recorded which) from PBMCs. The V call is TRBV29-1, the J call TRBJ1-2, with 12 positions matching TRBD1. CDR3: CSVGIAGQGARGYTF. The CDR3 nucleotides are TGCAGCGTTGGGATCGCGGGACAGGGGGCGCGGGGCTACACCTTC.